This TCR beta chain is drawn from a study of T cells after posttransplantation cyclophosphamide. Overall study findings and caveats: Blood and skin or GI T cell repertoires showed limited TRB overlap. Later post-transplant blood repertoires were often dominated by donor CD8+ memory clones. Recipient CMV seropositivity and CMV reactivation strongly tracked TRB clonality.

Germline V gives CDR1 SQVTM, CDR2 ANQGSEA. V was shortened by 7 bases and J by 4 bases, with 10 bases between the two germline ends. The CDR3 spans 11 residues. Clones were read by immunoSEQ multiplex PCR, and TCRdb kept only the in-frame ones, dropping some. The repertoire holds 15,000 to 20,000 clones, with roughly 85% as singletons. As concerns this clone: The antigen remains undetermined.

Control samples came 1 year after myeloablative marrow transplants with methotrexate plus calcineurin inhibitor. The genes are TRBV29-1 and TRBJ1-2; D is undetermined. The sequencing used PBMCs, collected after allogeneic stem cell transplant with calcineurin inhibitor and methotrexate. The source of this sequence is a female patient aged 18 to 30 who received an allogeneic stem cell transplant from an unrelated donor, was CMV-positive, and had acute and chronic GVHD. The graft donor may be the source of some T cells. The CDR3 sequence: CSGGGGYGYTF. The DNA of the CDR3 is TGCAGCGGTGGAGGTGGCTATGGCTACACCTTC.